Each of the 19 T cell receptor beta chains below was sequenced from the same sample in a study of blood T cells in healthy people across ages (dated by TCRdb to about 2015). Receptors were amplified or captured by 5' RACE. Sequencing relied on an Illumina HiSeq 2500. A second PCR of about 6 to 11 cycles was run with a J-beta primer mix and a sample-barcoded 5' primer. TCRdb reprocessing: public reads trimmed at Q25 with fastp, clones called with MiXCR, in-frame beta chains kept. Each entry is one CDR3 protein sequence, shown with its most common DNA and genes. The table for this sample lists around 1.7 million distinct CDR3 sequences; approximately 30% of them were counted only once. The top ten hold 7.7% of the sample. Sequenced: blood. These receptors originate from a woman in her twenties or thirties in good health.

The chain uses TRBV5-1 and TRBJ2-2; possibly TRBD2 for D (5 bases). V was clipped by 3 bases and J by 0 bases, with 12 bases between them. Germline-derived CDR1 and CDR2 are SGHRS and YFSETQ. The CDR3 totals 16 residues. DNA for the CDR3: TGCGCCAGCAGCTCGACCCGGGGAGCGAACACCGGGGAGCTGTTTTTT. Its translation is CASSSTRGANTGELFF.

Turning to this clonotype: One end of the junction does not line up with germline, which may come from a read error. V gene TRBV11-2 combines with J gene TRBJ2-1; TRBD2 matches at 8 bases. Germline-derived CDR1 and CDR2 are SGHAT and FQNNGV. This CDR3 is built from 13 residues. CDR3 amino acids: CAGSFSESAGEFF. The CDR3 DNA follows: TGTGCCGGCAGCTTCTCCGAATCAGCGGGAGAGTTCTTC.

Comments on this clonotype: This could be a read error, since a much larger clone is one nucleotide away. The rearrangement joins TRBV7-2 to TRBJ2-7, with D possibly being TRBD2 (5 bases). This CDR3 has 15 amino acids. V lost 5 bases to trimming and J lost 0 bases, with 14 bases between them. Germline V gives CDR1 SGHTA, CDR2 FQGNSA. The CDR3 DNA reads TGTGCCAGCAGCCTTGGACTGGATAGCTCCTACGAGCAGTACTTC. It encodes CASSLGLDSSYEQYF. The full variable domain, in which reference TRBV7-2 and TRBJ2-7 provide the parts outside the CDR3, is GAGVSQSPSNKVTEKGKDVELRCDPISGHTALYWYRQSLGQGLEFLIYFQGNSAPDKSGLPSDRFSAERTGGSVSTLTIQRTQQEDSAVYLCASSLGLDSSYEQYFGPGTRLTVT.

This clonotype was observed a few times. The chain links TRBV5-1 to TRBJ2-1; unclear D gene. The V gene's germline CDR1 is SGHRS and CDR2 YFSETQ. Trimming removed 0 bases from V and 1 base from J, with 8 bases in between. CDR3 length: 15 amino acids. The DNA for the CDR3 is TGCGCCAGCAGCTTGGTGTCGAATTCCTACAATGAGCAGTTCTTC. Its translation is CASSLVSNSYNEQFF.

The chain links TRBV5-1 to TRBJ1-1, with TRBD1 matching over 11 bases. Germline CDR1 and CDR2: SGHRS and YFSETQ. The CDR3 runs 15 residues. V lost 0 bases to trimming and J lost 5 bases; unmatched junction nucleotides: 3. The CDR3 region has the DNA TGCGCCAGCAGCTTGGACGGGACAGGGGGGACTGAAGCTTTCTTT. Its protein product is CASSLDGTGGTEAFF.

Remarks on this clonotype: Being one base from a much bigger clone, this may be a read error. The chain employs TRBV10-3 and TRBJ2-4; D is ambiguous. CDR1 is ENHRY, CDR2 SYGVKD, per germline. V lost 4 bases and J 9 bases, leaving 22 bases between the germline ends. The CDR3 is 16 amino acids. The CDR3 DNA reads TGTGCCATCAGTGTTGGGATAGGTGACGGTTTGGGCATTCAGTACTTC. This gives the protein CAISVGIGDGLGIQYF.

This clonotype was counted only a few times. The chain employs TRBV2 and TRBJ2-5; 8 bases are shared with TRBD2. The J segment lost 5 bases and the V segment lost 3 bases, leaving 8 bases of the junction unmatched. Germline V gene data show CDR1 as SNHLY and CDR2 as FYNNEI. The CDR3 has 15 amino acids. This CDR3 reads CASSEELAGRETQYF. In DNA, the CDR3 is TGTGCCAGCAGTGAGGAGTTAGCGGGACGGGAGACCCAGTACTTC.

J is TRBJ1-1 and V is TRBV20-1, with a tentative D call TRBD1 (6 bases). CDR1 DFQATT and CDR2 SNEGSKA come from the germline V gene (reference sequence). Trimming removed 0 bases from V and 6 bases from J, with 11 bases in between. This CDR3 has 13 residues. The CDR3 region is CSARDPGVAEAFF. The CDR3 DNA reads TGCAGTGCTAGAGATCCAGGGGTCGCTGAAGCTTTCTTT.

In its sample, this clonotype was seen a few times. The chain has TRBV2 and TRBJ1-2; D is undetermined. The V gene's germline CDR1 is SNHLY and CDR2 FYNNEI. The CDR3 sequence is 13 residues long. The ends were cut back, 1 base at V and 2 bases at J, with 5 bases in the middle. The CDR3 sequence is CASSEVGNYGYTF. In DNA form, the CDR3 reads TGTGCCAGCAGTGAAGTGGGAAACTATGGCTACACCTTC.

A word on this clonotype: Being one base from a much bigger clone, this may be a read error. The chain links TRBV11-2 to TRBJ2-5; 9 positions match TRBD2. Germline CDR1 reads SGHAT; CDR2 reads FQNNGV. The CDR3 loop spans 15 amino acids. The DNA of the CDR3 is TGTGCCAACAGCTTAAGGACTAGCGATCAAGAGACCCAGTACTTC. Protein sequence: CANSLRTSDQETQYF.

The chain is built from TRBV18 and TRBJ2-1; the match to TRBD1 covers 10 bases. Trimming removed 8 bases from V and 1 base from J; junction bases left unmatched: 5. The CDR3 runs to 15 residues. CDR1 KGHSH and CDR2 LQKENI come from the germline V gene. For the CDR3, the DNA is TGTGCCAGCGCCGGACAGGGGGGATCCTACAATGAGCAGTTCTTC. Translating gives CASAGQGGSYNEQFF.

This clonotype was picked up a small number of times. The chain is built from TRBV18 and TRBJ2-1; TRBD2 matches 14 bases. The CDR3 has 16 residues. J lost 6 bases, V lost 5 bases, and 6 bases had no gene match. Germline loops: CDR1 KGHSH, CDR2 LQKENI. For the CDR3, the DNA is TGTGCCAGCTCAGGGACTAGCGGGAGCCTGGGCAATGAGCAGTTCTTC. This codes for CASSGTSGSLGNEQFF.

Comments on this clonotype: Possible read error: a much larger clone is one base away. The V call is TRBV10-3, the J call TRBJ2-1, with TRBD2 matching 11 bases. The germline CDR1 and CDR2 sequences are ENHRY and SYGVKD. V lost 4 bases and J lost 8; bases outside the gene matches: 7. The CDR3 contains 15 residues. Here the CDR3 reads CAISGLAGKMDEQFF. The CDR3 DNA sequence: TGTGCCATCAGTGGACTAGCGGGAAAGATGGATGAGCAGTTCTTC.

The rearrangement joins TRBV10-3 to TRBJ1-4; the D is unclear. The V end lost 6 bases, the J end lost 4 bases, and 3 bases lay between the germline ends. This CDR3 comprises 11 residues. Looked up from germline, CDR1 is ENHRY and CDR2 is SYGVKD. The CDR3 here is CAIRGNEKLFF. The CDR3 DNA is TGTGCCATCAGGGGTAATGAAAAACTGTTTTTT.

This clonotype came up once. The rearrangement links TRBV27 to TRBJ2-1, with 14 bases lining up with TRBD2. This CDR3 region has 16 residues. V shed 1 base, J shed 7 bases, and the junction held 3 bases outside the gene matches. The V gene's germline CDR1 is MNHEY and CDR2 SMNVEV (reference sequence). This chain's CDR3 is CASSLLGLAGANEQFF. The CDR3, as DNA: TGTGCCAGCAGTTTATTGGGACTAGCGGGAGCAAATGAGCAGTTCTTC.

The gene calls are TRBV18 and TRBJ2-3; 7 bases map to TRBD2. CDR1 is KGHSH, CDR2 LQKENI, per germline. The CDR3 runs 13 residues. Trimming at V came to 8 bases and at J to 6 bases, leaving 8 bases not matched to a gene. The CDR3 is CASESGERDTQYF. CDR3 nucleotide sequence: TGTGCCAGCGAAAGCGGGGAAAGGGATACGCAGTATTTT.

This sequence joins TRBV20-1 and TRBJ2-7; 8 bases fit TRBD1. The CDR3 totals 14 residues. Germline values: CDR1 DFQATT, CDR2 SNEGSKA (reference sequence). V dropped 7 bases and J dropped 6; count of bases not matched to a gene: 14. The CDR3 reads CSVTGGSSASEQYF. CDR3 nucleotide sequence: TGCAGTGTAACAGGGGGATCCTCTGCGTCCGAGCAGTACTTC.

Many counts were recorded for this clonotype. CDR3 in DNA: TGTGCCACCAGCAGTCAACTAGGCAATGAGCAGTTCTTC. Translated: CATSSQLGNEQFF. J is TRBJ2-1 and V is TRBV15; D might be TRBD2 (5 bases). The CDR3 has 13 residues. The V end lost 3 bases, the J end lost 6 bases, and 9 bases lay between the germline ends. Germline V gene data show CDR1 as LNHNV and CDR2 as YYDKDF (reference sequence).

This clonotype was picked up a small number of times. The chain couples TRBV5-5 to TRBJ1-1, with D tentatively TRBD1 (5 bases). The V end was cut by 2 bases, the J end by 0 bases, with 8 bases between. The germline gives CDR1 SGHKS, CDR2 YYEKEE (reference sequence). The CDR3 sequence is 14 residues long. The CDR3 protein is CASSFRAMNTEAFF. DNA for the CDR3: TGTGCCAGCAGCTTCAGGGCTATGAACACTGAAGCTTTCTTT.